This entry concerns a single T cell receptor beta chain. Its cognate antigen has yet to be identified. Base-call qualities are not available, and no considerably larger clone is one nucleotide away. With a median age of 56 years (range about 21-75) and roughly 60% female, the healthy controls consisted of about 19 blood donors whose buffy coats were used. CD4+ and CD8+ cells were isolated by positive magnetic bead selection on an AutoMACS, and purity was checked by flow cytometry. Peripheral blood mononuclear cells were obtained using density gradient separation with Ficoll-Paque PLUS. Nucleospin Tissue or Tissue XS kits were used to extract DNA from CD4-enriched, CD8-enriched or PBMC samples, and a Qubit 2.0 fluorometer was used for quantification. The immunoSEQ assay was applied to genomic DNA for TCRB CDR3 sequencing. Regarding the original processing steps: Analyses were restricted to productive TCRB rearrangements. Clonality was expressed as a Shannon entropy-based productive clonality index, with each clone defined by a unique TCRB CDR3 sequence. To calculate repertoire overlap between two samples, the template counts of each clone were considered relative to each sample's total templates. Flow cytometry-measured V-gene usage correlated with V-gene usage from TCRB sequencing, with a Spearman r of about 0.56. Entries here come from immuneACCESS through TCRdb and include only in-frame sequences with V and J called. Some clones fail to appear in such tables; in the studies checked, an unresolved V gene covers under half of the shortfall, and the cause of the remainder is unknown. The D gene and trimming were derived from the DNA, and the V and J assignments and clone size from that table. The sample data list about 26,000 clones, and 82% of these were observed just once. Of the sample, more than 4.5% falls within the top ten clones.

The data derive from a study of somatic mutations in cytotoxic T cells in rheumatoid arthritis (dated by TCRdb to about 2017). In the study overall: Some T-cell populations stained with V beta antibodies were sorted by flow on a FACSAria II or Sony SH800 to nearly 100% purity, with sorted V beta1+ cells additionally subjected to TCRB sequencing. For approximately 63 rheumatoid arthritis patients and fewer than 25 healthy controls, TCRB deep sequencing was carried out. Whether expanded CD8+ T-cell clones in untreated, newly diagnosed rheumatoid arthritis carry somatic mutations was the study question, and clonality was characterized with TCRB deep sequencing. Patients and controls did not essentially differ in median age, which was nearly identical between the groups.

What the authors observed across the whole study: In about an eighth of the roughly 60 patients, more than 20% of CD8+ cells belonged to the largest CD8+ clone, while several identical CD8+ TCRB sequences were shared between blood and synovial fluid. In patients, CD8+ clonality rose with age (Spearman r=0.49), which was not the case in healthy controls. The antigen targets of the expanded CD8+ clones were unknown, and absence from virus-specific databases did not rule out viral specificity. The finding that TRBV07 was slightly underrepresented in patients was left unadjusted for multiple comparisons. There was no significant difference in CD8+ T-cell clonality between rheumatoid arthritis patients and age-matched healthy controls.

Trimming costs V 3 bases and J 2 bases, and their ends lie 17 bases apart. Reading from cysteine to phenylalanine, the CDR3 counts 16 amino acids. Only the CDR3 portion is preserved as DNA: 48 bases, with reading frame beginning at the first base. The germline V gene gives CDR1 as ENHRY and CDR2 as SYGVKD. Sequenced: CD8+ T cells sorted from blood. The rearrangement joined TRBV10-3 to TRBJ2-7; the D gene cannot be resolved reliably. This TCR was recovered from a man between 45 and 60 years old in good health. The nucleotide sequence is TGTGCCATCAGTGAATTGGCAGTCTACACCACCTACGAGCAGTACTTC. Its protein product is CAISELAVYTTYEQYF.